This T cell receptor beta chain was identified during a study of blood T cells in healthy people across ages. Each sample gave at least 7 million isolated PBMCs. For the second PCR, which ran for roughly 7 to 11 cycles, a sample-barcoded 5' primer and a J-beta primer mix were used. TCRdb re-called the 5' RACE reads with MiXCR, one entry per CDR3 protein. The sample shows around 700,000 distinct CDR3 sequences, roughly 25% of them seen only once. Per germline, CDR1 DFQATT and CDR2 SNEGSKA (reference sequence). The CDR3 covers 14 residues. V was trimmed by 6 bases and J by 9 bases, leaving 21 bases between them. This clonotype was observed once. The data also belong to a second study, concerning T cells of mothers and their children. That report notes: A primer called M1S, used in the second PCR, added sample barcodes and 2-4 random nucleotides.

The rearrangement uses TRBV20-1 and TRBJ2-1; D is unclear. The sample consisted of blood. The receptor's source is a boy between 5 and 17 years old in good health. The DNA of the CDR3 is TGCAGTGCCCAGCAGACACGCGAGGTCGGTGAGCAGTTCTTC. Translated: CSAQQTREVGEQFF.